The clone carrying this T cell receptor (beta chain) was found once. TCRdb's copy holds only in-frame clones and misses some; the assay was immunoSEQ multiplex PCR. The table has roughly 260,000 clones, around 86% seen once; the top ten hold around 10%. The J segment lost 3 bases and the V segment lost 0 bases, leaving 6 bases of the junction unmatched. Germline CDR1 and CDR2: SGHDT and YYEEEE. The CDR3 totals 15 residues. The data were obtained in a study of blood T cell repertoires in COVID-19. Study information: Samples came from the United States, Italy and Spain, spanning acute and convalescent COVID-19.

Sequenced material: peripheral blood. The origin of this receptor is a man in his forties who had recovered from COVID-19. V is TRBV5-6 and J is TRBJ2-7; 7 positions match TRBD2. The CDR3 loop reads CASSLGTSFRYEQYF. The CDR3, as DNA: TGTGCCAGCAGCTTGGGGACTAGTTTCCGCTACGAGCAGTACTTC.